One sample yielded the 3 T cell receptor beta chains listed below, sequenced in a study of blood T cells in healthy people across ages (dated by TCRdb to the mid-2010s). The protocol used for the library was 5' RACE. Sequencing used an Illumina HiSeq 2500. A second PCR of about 6 to 11 cycles was performed with a sample-barcoded 5' primer and a J-beta primer mix. The raw public data were reprocessed by TCRdb itself: fastp quality trimming at Q25, MiXCR clonotype calling, in-frame beta chains only. Rows are unified per CDR3 protein, each entry keeping the most common DNA and genes. The sample table shows about 1.8 million distinct CDR3 sequences, and 40% to 55% are seen once. The ten largest clones take up less than 2.5% of the sample. Sequences were obtained from blood. Every receptor here comes from a woman in her thirties or forties in good health.

The chain combines TRBV3-1 with TRBJ2-5, with a possible D match to TRBD2 (5 bases). Germline V gene data show CDR1 as LGHDT and CDR2 as YNNKEL (reference sequence). V lost 2 bases and J lost 3, with 7 bases in between. The CDR3 is 13 residues long. DNA for the CDR3: TGTGCCAGCAGCCAACAACTAGAAGAGACCCAGTACTTC. This sequence encodes CASSQQLEETQYF.

V gene TRBV9 combines with J gene TRBJ2-1; 9 bases agree with TRBD2. This CDR3 contains 15 residues. The germline V gene has CDR1 SGDLS and CDR2 YYNGEE. J gave up 7 bases and V 0 bases, and 5 bases lay outside the gene matches. Here the CDR3 DNA reads TGTGCCAGCAGCGTAGTAGCGGGGGAGTCGAATGAGCAGTTCTTC. Protein: CASSVVAGESNEQFF.

The count of this clonotype is one. The chain is built from TRBV7-9 and TRBJ1-1; 8 bases match TRBD1. CDR3 length: 15 amino acids. The germline V gene has CDR1 SEHNR and CDR2 FQNEAQ (reference sequence). V trimming: 5 bases; J trimming: 4 bases; junction bases outside the gene matches: 9. CDR3 sequence: CASSAGGVRSTEAFF. The CDR3 nucleotides read TGTGCCAGCAGCGCAGGGGGCGTGAGAAGCACTGAAGCTTTCTTT.